This TCR beta chain was recorded in a study of blood T cell repertoires in COVID-19. Whole-study context: Researchers got acute and convalescent COVID-19 samples from the United States, Italy and Spain. PBMCs, B-cell-depleted T cells, or T cells were the source of the cDNA or gDNA that made up the material.

This clone was seen just once. Clones were read by immunoSEQ multiplex PCR, and TCRdb kept only the in-frame ones, dropping some. The sample lists 280,000 or so clones, roughly 90% occurring once. Participant ages covered about 18 to 90 years across 25 or so US areas. Within 2 weeks before study entry, exposed participants met a COVID-19 case. The TCR comes from a woman aged 45 to 65 who had been exposed to COVID-19. The sequencing input was PBMCs or T cells enriched from blood (not recorded which).

The CDR3 is CASSFGTDMNTEAFF. CDR3 bases: TGCGCCAGCAGCTTTGGGACAGATATGAACACTGAAGCTTTCTTT. The V call is TRBV5-1, the J call TRBJ1-1; TRBD1 aligns across 7 bases. V was clipped by 2 bases and J by 0 bases; unmatched bases: 4. The CDR3 runs to 15 residues. Germline-derived CDR1 and CDR2 are SGHRS and YFSETQ.